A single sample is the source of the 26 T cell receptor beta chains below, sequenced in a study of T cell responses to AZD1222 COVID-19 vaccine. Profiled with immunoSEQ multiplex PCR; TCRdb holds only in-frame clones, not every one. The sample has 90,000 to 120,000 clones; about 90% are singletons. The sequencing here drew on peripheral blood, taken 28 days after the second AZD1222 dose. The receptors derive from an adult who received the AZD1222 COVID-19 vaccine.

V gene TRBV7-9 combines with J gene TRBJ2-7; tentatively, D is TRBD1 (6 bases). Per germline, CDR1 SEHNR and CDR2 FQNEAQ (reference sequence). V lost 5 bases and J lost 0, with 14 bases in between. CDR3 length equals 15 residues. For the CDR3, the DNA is TGTGCCAGCAGCCCCACAGGGTTGAGCTCCTACGAGCAGTACTTC. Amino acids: CASSPTGLSSYEQYF. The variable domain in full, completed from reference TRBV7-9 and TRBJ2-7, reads DTGVSQNPRHKITKRGQNVTFRCDPISEHNRLYWYRQTLGQGPEFLTYFQNEAQLEKSRLLSDRFSAERPKGSFSTLEIQRTEQGDSAMYLCASSPTGLSSYEQYFGPGTRLTVT.

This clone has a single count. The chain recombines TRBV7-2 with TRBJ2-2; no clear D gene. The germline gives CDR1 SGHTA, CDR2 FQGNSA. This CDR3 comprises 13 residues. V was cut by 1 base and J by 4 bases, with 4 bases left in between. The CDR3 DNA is TGTGCCAGCAGCTTAGGGTCCACCGGGGAGCTGTTTTTT. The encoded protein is CASSLGSTGELFF.

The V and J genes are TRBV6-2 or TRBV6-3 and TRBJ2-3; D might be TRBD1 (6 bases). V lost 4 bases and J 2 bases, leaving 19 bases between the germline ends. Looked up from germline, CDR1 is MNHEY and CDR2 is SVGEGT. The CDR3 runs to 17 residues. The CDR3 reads CASSSEEHRASTDTQYF. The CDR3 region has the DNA TGTGCCAGCAGTTCGGAGGAACACAGGGCTTCCACAGATACGCAGTATTTT.

CDR3 DNA: TGTGCCAGTAGTAGTTCTCCGGGCCTCGAAGTGGAATACTTC. It encodes CASSSSPGLEVEYF. This chain connects TRBV19 to TRBJ2-7; D gene ambiguous. CDR3 length: 14 amino acids. Per germline, CDR1 LNHDA and CDR2 SQIVND (reference sequence). Deletions cut 4 bases from V and 13 bases from J, with 23 bases between.

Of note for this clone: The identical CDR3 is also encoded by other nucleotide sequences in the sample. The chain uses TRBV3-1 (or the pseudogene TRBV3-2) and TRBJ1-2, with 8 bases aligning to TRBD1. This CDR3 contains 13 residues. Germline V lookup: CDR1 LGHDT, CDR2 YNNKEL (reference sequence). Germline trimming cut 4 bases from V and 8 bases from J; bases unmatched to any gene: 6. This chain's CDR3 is CASSPGQGGGYTF. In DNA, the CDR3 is TGTGCCAGCAGCCCAGGACAGGGAGGAGGCTACACCTTC.

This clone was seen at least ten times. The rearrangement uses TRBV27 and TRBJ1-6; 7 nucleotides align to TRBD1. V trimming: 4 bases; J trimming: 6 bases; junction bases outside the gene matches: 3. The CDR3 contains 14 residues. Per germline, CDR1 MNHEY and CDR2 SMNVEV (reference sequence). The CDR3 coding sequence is TGTGCCAGCAGTTACAGGGGTAGTAATTCACCCCTCCACTTT. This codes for CASSYRGSNSPLHF.

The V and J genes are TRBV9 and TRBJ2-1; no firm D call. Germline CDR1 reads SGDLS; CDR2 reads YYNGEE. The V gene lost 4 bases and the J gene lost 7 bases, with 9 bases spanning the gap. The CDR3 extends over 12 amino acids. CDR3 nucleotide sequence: TGTGCCAGCAGCCCTGGCCGGAATGAGCAGTTCTTC. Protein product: CASSPGRNEQFF.

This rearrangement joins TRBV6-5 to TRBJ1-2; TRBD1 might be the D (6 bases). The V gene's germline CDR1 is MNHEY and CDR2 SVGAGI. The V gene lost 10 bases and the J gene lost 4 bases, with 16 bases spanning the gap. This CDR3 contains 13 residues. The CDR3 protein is CAITGLTSYGYTF. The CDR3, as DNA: TGTGCCATAACAGGGTTAACCAGCTATGGCTACACCTTC.

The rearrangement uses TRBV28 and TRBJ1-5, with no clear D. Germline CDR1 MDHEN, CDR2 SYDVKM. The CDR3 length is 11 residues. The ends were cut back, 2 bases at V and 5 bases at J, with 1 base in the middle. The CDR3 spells CASSLDQPQHF. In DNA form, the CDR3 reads TGTGCCAGCAGTTTAGATCAGCCCCAGCATTTT.

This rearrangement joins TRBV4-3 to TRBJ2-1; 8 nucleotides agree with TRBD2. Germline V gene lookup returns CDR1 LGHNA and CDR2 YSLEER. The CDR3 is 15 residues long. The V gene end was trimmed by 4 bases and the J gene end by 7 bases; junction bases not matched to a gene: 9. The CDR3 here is CASSPLSGARNEQFF. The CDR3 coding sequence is TGCGCCAGCAGCCCCCTTAGCGGGGCTAGGAATGAGCAGTTCTTC.

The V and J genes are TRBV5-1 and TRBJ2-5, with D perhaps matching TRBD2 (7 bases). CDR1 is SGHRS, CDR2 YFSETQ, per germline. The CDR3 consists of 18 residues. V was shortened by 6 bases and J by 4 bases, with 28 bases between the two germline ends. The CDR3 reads CASTNVVGGAPIGETQYF. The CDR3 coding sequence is TGCGCCAGCACCAACGTCGTAGGGGGGGCCCCAATAGGAGAGACCCAGTACTTC.

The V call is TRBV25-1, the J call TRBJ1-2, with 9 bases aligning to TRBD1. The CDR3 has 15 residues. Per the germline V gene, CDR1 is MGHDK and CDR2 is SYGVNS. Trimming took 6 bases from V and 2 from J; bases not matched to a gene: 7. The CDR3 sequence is CASRKGGTGNYGYTF. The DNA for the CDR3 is TGTGCCAGCAGGAAGGGAGGGACAGGGAACTATGGCTACACCTTC.

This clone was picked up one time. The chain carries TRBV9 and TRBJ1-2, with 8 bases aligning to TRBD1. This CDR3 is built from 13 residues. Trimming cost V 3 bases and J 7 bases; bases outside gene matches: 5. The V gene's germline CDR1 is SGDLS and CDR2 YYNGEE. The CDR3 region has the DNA TGTGCCAGCAGCGCCCCGACAGGGGTTGGCTACACCTTC. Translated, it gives CASSAPTGVGYTF. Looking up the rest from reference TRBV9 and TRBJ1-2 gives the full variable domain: DSGVTQTPKHLITATGQRVTLRCSPRSGDLSVYWYQQSLDQGLQFLIQYYNGEERAKGNILERFSAQQFPDLHSELNLSSLELGDSALYFCASSAPTGVGYTFGSGTRLTVV.

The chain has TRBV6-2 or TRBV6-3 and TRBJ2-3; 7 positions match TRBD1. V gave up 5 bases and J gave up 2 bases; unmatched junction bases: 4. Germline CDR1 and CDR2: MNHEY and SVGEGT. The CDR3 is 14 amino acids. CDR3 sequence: CASSNRGYTDTQYF. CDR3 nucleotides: TGTGCCAGCAGTAACAGGGGCTACACAGATACGCAGTATTTT.

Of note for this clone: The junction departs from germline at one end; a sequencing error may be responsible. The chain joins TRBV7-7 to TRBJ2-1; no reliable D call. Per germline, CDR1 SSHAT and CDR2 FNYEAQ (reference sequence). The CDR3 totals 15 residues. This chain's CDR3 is CASSLGSLANSEQFF. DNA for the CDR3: TGTGCTAGCAGCTTAGGAAGTCTGGCTAATAGTGAGCAGTTCTTC.

CDR3 loop: CATSRDASPYNEQFF. The CDR3 DNA sequence: TGTGCCACCAGCAGAGATGCTAGTCCTTATAATGAGCAGTTCTTC. The rearrangement joins TRBV15 to TRBJ2-1; D is unclear. Germline CDR1 LNHNV, CDR2 YYDKDF (reference sequence). The V and J ends lost 0 bases and 7 bases respectively, with 13 bases between them. The CDR3 length is 15 residues.

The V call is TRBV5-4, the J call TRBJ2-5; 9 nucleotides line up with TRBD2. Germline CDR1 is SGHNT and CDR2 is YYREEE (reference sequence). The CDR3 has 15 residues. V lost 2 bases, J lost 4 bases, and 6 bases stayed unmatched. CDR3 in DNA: TGTGCCAGCAGCTTCAGCGCGGGGGGGGTAGAGACCCAGTACTTC. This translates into CASSFSAGGVETQYF.

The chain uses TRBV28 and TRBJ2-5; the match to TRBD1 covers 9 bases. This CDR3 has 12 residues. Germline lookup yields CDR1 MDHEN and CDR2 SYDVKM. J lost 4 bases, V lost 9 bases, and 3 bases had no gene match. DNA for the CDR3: TGTGCCAGTCTGGGACAGGGAGAGACCCAGTACTTC. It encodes CASLGQGETQYF.

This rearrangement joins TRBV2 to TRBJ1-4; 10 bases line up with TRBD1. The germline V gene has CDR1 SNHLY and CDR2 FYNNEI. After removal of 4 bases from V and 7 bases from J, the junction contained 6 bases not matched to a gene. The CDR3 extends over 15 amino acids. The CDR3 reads CASSVWTGGREKLFF. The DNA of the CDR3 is TGTGCCAGCAGTGTCTGGACAGGGGGACGTGAAAAACTGTTTTTT.

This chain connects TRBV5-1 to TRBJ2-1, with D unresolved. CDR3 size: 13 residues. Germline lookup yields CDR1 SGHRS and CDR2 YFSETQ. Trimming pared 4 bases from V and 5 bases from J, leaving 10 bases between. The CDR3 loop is CASSPNRNNEQFF. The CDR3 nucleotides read TGCGCCAGCAGCCCGAACAGAAACAATGAGCAGTTCTTC.

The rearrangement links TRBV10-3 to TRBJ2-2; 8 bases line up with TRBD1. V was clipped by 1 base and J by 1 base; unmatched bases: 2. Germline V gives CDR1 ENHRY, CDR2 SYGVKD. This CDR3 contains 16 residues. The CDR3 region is CAISEYGTGNTGELFF. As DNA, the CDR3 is TGTGCCATCAGTGAGTACGGGACAGGGAACACCGGGGAGCTGTTTTTT.

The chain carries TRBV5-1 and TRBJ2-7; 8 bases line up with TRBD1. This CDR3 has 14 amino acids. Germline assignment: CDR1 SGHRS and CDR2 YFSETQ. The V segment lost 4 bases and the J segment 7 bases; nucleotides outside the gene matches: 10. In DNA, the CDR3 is TGCGCCAGCAGCCGAGACAGGGGTGTAAGTGAGCAGTACTTC. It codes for CASSRDRGVSEQYF.

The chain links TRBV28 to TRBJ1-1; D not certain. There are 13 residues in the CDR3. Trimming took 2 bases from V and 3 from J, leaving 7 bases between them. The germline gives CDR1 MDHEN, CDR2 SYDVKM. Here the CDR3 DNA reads TGTGCCAGCAGTTTACGACCGGACACTGAAGCTTTCTTT. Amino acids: CASSLRPDTEAFF.

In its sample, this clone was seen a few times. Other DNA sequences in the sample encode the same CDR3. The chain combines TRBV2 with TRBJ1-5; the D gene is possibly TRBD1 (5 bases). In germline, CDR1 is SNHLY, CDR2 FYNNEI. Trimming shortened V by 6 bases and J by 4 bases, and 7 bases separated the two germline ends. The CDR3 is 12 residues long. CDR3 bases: TGTGCCAGCAGAAGGGGAAATCAGCCCCAGCATTTT. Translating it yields CASRRGNQPQHF.

In DNA form, the CDR3 reads TGTGCCAGCAGTTACGGACAGCTCGACGAGCAGTACTTC. It encodes CASSYGQLDEQYF. The chain is built from TRBV6-5 and TRBJ2-7, with D perhaps TRBD1 (6 bases). The CDR3 spans 13 residues. Germline loops: CDR1 MNHEY, CDR2 SVGAGI. V lost 2 bases and J lost 5, with 10 bases in between.

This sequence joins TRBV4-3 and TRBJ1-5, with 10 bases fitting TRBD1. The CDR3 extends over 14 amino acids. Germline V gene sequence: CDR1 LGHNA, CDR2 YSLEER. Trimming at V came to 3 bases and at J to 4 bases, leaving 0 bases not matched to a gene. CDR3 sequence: CASSQGQGNQPQHF. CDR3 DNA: TGCGCCAGCAGCCAGGGACAGGGGAATCAGCCCCAGCATTTT.